The rows below give T cell receptor beta chains drawn from one sample of a study of CXCR3-negative and CXCR3-positive naive CD8 T cells. From the 5' RACE reads, TCRdb lists one entry per CDR3 protein and no DNA. The specimen's table records 130,000 to 150,000 distinct CDR3 sequences. The specimen sequenced was naive CXCR3+ CD8+ T cells from blood. Receptors originate from a human donor in good health. Some clones in this sample may be carry-over from other donors' samples. Each CDR3 is given with its conserved first and last residue.

>TRBV6-5|TRBJ2-5
CASSYGDAQETQYF
>TRBV5-6|TRBJ2-3
CASSLIAGAKDTQYF
>TRBV6-4|TRBJ2-2
CASSVEQGNTGELFF
>TRBV5-1|TRBJ1-1
CASSFLSGQNTEAFF
>TRBV3-1|TRBJ2-1
CTSSPSFGGSYNEQFF
>TRBV28|TRBJ1-4
CASSKTATNEKLFF
>TRBV3-1|TRBJ2-4
CASTLTRDTKNIQYF
>TRBV7-9|TRBJ1-2
CASSVEDRSYGYTF
>TRBV28|TRBJ2-5
CASSPYIGETQYF
>TRBV20-1|TRBJ2-7
CSARAVDRDYEQYF
>TRBV25-1|TRBJ2-1
CASEGQGNDEQFF
>TRBV6-5|TRBJ2-2
CASSPTGDDGELFF
>TRBV4-1|TRBJ2-7
CASSQDHSYEQYF
>TRBV29-1|TRBJ1-4
CSVEDPDGEGEKLFF
>TRBV5-1|TRBJ2-5
CASRAGAEETQYF
>TRBV29-1|TRBJ2-7
CSVEERGQAYYEQYF
>TRBV20-1|TRBJ2-7
CSATDRGRDEQYF
>TRBV2|TRBJ2-1
CASVGQGALLYNEQFF
>TRBV29-1|TRBJ2-1
CSVDGGGAYNEQSF
>TRBV7-9|TRBJ2-5
CASSPGGVGETQYF
>TRBV4-1|TRBJ2-1
CASSRGNTGYNEQFF
>TRBV7-8|TRBJ1-2
CASSLVAGGQDGYTF
>TRBV15|TRBJ2-3
CATSARSGPSTDTQYF
>TRBV25-1|TRBJ2-5
CASRKQGGETQYF
>TRBV29-1|TRBJ2-1
CSVETGLLVQFF
>TRBV28|TRBJ2-3
CASSPGQGVGSDTQYF
>TRBV14|TRBJ2-1
CASSQTRQGHYNEQFF
>TRBV28|TRBJ1-5
CASSALDRADSNQPQHF
>TRBV20-1|TRBJ2-7
CSARDGGRRSHEQYF
>TRBV7-3|TRBJ2-5
CASSLPGQETQYF
>TRBV10-3|TRBJ2-2
CATRGSGTNTGELFF
>TRBV29-1|TRBJ2-1
CSVAATVSLSSYNEQFF
>TRBV5-1|TRBJ1-3
CASSLGEASGPGNTIYF
>TRBV14|TRBJ2-1
CASSRDRSYNEQFF
>TRBV6-2/TRBV6-3|TRBJ2-5
CASSYSTQEYQETQYF
>TRBV11-3|TRBJ2-1
CASSSGFEQFF
>TRBV18|TRBJ1-1
CASLPPGGTEAFF
>TRBV7-9|TRBJ2-5
CASRKGDDGTQYF
>TRBV7-3|TRBJ1-1
CASSLMGRTAEAFF
>TRBV2|TRBJ2-5
CASSEAQTGVETQYF
>TRBV7-9|TRBJ1-1
CASSYEGNTEAFF
>TRBV19|TRBJ2-3
CASTLAGASTDTQYF
>TRBV28|TRBJ2-7
CATGTRSVTYEQYF
>TRBV19|TRBJ2-2
CASTARTGELFF
>TRBV5-1|TRBJ2-5
CASSLEPEETQYF
>TRBV4-1|TRBJ1-1
CASSQEGGGIGTEAFF
>TRBV5-1|TRBJ2-2
CASLRENTGELFF
>TRBV21-1|TRBJ1-1
CASSKRDRGSTEAFF
>TRBV7-6|TRBJ1-1
CASSSGKYTEAFF
>TRBV5-1|TRBJ2-1
CASSWGPSGGAPREQFF
>TRBV3-1|TRBJ1-2
CASSQGLEGAGYGYTF
>TRBV20-1|TRBJ2-1
CSAPGLGANEQFF
>TRBV7-9|TRBJ2-7
CASSGTSRSSYEQYF
>TRBV6-2/TRBV6-3|TRBJ2-1
CASSSRGEQFF
>TRBV6-2/TRBV6-3|TRBJ1-1
CASSPDRDAGLNTEAFF
>TRBV7-8|TRBJ2-7
CASSPGTSGVSSYEQYF